This T cell receptor beta chain was recovered during a study of PD-L1 blockade in urothelial cancer listed by TCRdb under 2017. Broadly, across the study: Therapy was started at some point between 2014 and 2016 for all patients, and atezolizumab 1,200 mg was administered intravenously every 3 weeks. About 90% of the 29 patients were males with bladder-origin urothelial cancer, and 18 of 29 reported a prior smoking history. An ECOG performance status of 0 or 1 was recorded for the patients, and 0 to 3 prior chemotherapy regimens had been received by the patients. Blood samples were analyzed at two time points: 3 weeks after treatment start (second dose) and 6 weeks after treatment start. Blood samples gave median yields of around 140,000 T cells and 80,000 or so unique TCRs, along with a median clonality of around 0.075. The study was an exploratory multi-omic analysis of somatic, immune and clinical correlates of response to PD-L1 blockade with atezolizumab in urothelial cancer. Pretreatment tumor samples, along with matched peripheral blood collected serially before and after atezolizumab treatment, underwent TCR sequencing. Durable clinical benefit meant progression-free survival longer than 6 months, and TCR features were also tested against progression-free and overall survival. In the same patients, whole exome sequencing and RNA sequencing of pretreatment tumors were performed in addition to TCR sequencing. Durable clinical benefit was achieved by nine patients and was not achieved by 20 patients. Pretreatment blood TCR-seq was available for 27 to 30 patients, at least one posttreatment blood collection was obtained for approximately 24 patients, and tumor TCR-seq was available for approximately 24 patients.

The cysteine opens and the phenylalanine closes a CDR3 of 13 amino acids. The sequence is cut down to CDR3 DNA, 39 bases in frame from base 1. The V end gives up 5 bases and the J end 7 bases, leaving 5 bases in the junction not matched to a gene. The germline V gene encodes CDR1 ENHRY and CDR2 SYGVKD. The cohort comprised fewer than 35 patients with locally advanced or metastatic urothelial carcinoma treated at Memorial Sloan Kettering on a trial protocol. Peripheral blood mononuclear cells were collected pretreatment and during treatment, with between 1 and 8 total time points obtained per patient. The Qiagen DNeasy Blood extraction kit was used to purify genomic DNA from total PBMCs and from tumor samples. Collected pretreatment and during treatment, PBMCs were isolated and stored as previously described. With respect to this clone: Its antigen is currently not known. Per-base qualities were not stored, and no clone one base away is much larger.

Each PCR received spiked-in synthetic TCR analog templates so that absolute template abundance could be estimated from read counts. The immunoSEQ assay used bias-controlled V and J gene primers to amplify TCRbeta CDR3 regions from genomic DNA. Sequencing of rearranged TCRbeta segments was done at approximately 20X coverage. Turning to the authors' computational methods: Sequencing errors were corrected by clustering, and CDR3s were annotated against IMGT so that V, D and J genes could be assigned. Downstream analyses used only productive TCRbeta rearrangements and left out out-of-frame or stop-codon sequences. Clonality was computed as one minus Shannon entropy normalized by the log of the number of unique productive sequences. Clones differing between time points or between blood and tumor were identified using Fisher's exact test with Benjamini-Hochberg correction, with an adjusted p below 0.01 applied as the threshold. TCRdb took this table from immuneACCESS and kept in-frame rearrangements with V and J called. Such tables lack part of the clones; where checked against another copy, unresolved V genes explain under half of the gap, and the rest is unexplained. That table gives V, J and clone size, and the DNA gave D and trimming. This sample is represented by 50,000 to 65,000 clones; approximately 84% of them were singletons. The ten largest clones add up to 5.5% to 7.5% of the sample.

Study-level results and caveats: Because the sample size was small (n ≈ 29) and many exploratory analyses were performed, the results are intended to be hypothesis-generating. A pretreatment peripheral blood TCR clonality below the median was linked to improved progression-free and overall survival. At 3 weeks after the start of treatment, tumor-associated TCR clones in peripheral blood had expanded more in patients with durable benefit (n ≈ 24, p = 0.022).

The specimen comprised PBMCs, sampled around atezolizumab (anti-PD-L1) treatment. Recombination joined TRBV10-3 with TRBJ2-7; a stretch of 10 junction bases matches TRBD1. This TCR came from a man aged 35 to 55 with urothelial cancer. The DNA sequence is TGTGCCATCAGTACCGGGACAGGGGAAGAGCAGTACTTC. Its amino acids are CAISTGTGEEQYF.